Presented here are 7 T cell receptor beta chains from one specimen sequenced in a study of T cell responses to AZD1222 COVID-19 vaccine. Measured with immunoSEQ multiplex PCR; TCRdb has only the in-frame clones, and not every one. The sample lists over 100,000 clones, about 90% occurring once. The specimen was peripheral blood, collected on day 0 of AZD1222 vaccination. These receptors originate from an adult in good health.

The chain recombines TRBV2 with TRBJ2-7; 10 bases match TRBD2. Germline V gene lookup returns CDR1 SNHLY and CDR2 FYNNEI. The CDR3 totals 15 residues. Germline trimming cut 6 bases from V and 2 bases from J; bases unmatched to any gene: 7. CDR3 sequence reads: CASRYLAGATYEQYF. The CDR3 DNA is TGTGCCAGCAGGTATCTAGCGGGGGCCACCTACGAGCAGTACTTC.

The CDR3 protein is CSVLRQRYNEQFF. CDR3 DNA sequence: TGCAGCGTTCTTCGACAGCGATACAATGAGCAGTTCTTC. This rearrangement joins TRBV29-1 to TRBJ2-1; possible D gene TRBD1, 5 bases. V lost 5 bases and J lost 4, with 12 bases in between. This CDR3 region has 13 residues. Germline CDR1 SQVTM, CDR2 ANQGSEA.

The chain carries TRBV29-1 and TRBJ1-2; TRBD1 matches 10 bases. V trimming: 6 bases; J trimming: 4 bases; junction bases outside the gene matches: 8. Germline CDR1 and CDR2: SQVTM and ANQGSEA. This CDR3 comprises 14 residues. This CDR3 is CSVERDRGAYGYTF. The CDR3 bases are TGCAGCGTCGAGAGGGACAGGGGAGCCTATGGCTACACCTTC.

This sequence joins TRBV19 and TRBJ2-7, with 7 bases lining up with TRBD1. The CDR3 consists of 14 residues. V was pared by 6 bases and J by 6 bases, with 11 bases of the junction left unmatched. CDR1 is LNHDA and CDR2 is SQIVND in the germline V gene (reference sequence). CDR3 coding DNA: TGTGCCAGTAGAACCGATCGGACAGGTATCGAGCAGTACTTC. This translates into CASRTDRTGIEQYF.

J is TRBJ1-2 and V is TRBV4-1; 8 nucleotides line up with TRBD1. Germline V gene data show CDR1 as MGHRA and CDR2 as YSYEKL. The CDR3 extends over 16 amino acids. J gave up 2 bases and V 0 bases, and 5 bases lay outside the gene matches. Written as DNA, the CDR3 is TGCGCCAGCAGCCAAGACTACCAGGGGGCCAACTATGGCTACACCTTC. Protein sequence: CASSQDYQGANYGYTF.

The gene calls are TRBV10-2 and TRBJ1-4; the match to TRBD1 covers 8 bases. The trim removed 3 bases at V and 1 base at J, leaving 4 bases unmatched. Germline assignment: CDR1 WSHSY and CDR2 SAAADI. This CDR3 is built from 16 residues. The CDR3 region is CASSDLDRETNEKLFF. The DNA of the CDR3 is TGCGCCAGCAGTGACCTGGACAGGGAAACTAATGAAAAACTGTTTTTT.

The chain couples TRBV11-2 to TRBJ1-1; weak D call: TRBD1 (6 bases). The CDR3 runs to 15 residues. Germline CDR1 SGHAT, CDR2 FQNNGV. V gave up 3 bases and J gave up 8 bases, with 19 bases separating them. CDR3 sequence reads: CASSLVLQRGAEAFF. DNA for the CDR3: TGTGCCAGCAGCTTGGTTCTTCAGAGGGGGGCGGAAGCTTTCTTT.